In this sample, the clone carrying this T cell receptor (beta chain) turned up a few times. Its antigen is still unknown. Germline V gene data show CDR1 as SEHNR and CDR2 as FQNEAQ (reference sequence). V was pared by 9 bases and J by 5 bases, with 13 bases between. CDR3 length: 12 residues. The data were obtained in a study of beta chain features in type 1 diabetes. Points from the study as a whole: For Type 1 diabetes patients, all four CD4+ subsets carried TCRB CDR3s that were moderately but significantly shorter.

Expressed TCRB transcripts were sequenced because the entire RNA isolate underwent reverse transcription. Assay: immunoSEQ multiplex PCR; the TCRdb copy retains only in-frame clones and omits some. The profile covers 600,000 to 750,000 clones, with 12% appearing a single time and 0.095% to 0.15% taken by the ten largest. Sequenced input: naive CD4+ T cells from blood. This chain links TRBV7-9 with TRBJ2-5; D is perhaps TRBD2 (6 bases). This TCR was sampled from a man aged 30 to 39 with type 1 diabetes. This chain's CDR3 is CARFRAGETQYF. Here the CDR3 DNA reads TGTGCCAGATTCCGGGCGGGGGAGACCCAGTACTTC. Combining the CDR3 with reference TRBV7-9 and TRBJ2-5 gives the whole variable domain DTGVSQNPRHKITKRGQNVTFRCDPISEHNRLYWYRQTLGQGPEFLTYFQNEAQLEKSRLLSDRFSAERPKGSFSTLEIQRTEQGDSAMYLCARFRAGETQYFGPGTRLLVL.